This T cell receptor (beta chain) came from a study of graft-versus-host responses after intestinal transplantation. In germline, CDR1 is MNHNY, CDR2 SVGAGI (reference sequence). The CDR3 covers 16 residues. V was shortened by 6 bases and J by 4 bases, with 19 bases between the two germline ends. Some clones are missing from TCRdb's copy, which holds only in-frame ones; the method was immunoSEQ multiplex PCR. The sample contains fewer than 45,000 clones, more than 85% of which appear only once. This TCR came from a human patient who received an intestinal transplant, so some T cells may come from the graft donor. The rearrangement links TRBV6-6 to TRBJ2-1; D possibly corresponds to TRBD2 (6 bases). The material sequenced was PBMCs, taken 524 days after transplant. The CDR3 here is CASRPRLEARYNEQFF. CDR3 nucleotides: TGTGCCAGCAGACCTAGACTAGAGGCACGTTACAATGAGCAGTTCTTC.